These T cell receptor beta chains were read from a single sample in a study of beta chain features in type 1 diabetes. Profiling relied on immunoSEQ multiplex PCR, and the TCRdb table lists in-frame clones only, not all of them. The sample lists over 200,000 clones; approximately 11% were seen once. The specimen sequenced was naive CD4+ T cells from blood. The receptor set was obtained from a man in his thirties or forties with type 1 diabetes. Both conserved end residues are part of each CDR3. D genes are given only for firm matches. The size of a clone is reported for some rows only, either as once, few or many, or as a class for expanded clones.

clone_size | d_call | j_call | v_call | cdr3_aa | cdr3_nt
few | TRBD2 | TRBJ2-1 | TRBV11-3 | CASSLSGGTSYEQFF | TGTGCCAGCAGCCTAAGCGGGGGCACCTCATATGAGCAGTTCTTC
few | - | TRBJ1-1 | TRBV5-1 | CASSSQGIIEAFF | TGCGCCAGCAGCTCTCAGGGGATAATTGAAGCTTTCTTT
- | TRBD1 | TRBJ1-6 | TRBV15 | CATSRGQGSNSPLHF | TGTGCCACCAGCAGAGGACAGGGCTCTAATTCACCCCTCCACTTT
few | - | TRBJ1-3 | TRBV5-4 | CASSLIGENTIYF | TGTGCCAGCAGCTTGATTGGAGAAAACACCATATATTTT
- | TRBD1 | TRBJ2-1 | TRBV5-4 | CASSQGQGASYNEQFF | TGTGCCAGCAGCCAGGGACAGGGGGCTTCCTACAATGAGCAGTTCTTC
few | - | TRBJ2-1 | TRBV5-6 | CASSLEGNEQFF | TGTGCCAGCTCTCTAGAAGGCAATGAGCAGTTCTTC
few | - | TRBJ2-7 | TRBV29-1 | CSGRDQGSYEQYF | TGCAGCGGCAGAGATCAGGGCTCCTACGAGCAGTACTTC
- | - | TRBJ2-3 | TRBV25-1 | CASMSGGGTDTQYF | TGTGCCAGCATGAGTGGAGGGGGCACAGATACGCAGTATTTT
- | - | TRBJ2-1 | TRBV7-2 | CASSAFMSSYNEQFF | TGTGCCAGCAGCGCCTTCATGAGCTCCTACAATGAGCAGTTCTTC
- | TRBD1 | TRBJ1-5 | TRBV2 | CASSLDRGGSQPQHF | TGTGCCAGCAGCCTCGACAGGGGAGGGAGTCAGCCCCAGCATTTT
- | - | TRBJ1-6 | TRBV9 | CASSPRRGNSPLHF | TGTGCCAGCAGCCCCAGACGCGGGAATTCACCCCTCCACTTT
few | TRBD2 | TRBJ2-1 | TRBV30 | CAWKGLVGNEQFF | TGTGCCTGGAAGGGACTAGTGGGCAATGAGCAGTTCTTC
few | - | TRBJ1-2 | TRBV7-2 | CASSFALQGYGYTF | TGTGCCAGCAGCTTCGCCCTACAGGGCTATGGCTACACCTTC
- | TRBD1 | TRBJ1-1 | TRBV7-9 | CASSPTTGGATEAFF | TGTGCCAGCAGCCCCACGACAGGGGGTGCCACTGAAGCTTTCTTT
few | - | TRBJ2-5 | TRBV28 | CASSLGTQETQYF | TGTGCCAGCAGCCTAGGAACTCAAGAGACCCAGTACTTC
- | - | TRBJ2-7 | TRBV18 | CASSLVRSYEQYF | TGTGCCAGCTCACTCGTCAGATCCTACGAGCAGTACTTC
- | - | TRBJ2-5 | TRBV11-2 | CASSSQGPPETQYF | TGTGCCAGCAGCTCACAGGGACCCCCAGAGACCCAGTACTTC
few | - | TRBJ1-1 | TRBV9 | CASSPTGGNTEAFF | TGTGCCAGCAGCCCTACGGGGGGGAACACTGAAGCTTTCTTT
few | - | TRBJ2-3 | TRBV5-1 | CASSLERGGDTQYF | TGCGCCAGCAGCTTGGAAAGGGGAGGAGATACGCAGTATTTT
- | TRBD2 | TRBJ2-2 | TRBV11-2 | CASSFGTSGGELFF | TGTGCCAGCAGCTTTGGGACTAGCGGGGGGGAGCTGTTTTTT
- | - | TRBJ2-7 | TRBV29-1 | CSVEGFEAVGEQYF | TGCAGCGTGGAGGGGTTCGAGGCTGTAGGCGAGCAGTACTTC
few | - | TRBJ1-1 | TRBV2 | CASRAAQANTEAFF | TGTGCCAGCAGGGCCGCGCAGGCGAACACTGAAGCTTTCTTT
- | - | TRBJ1-5 | TRBV7-2 | CASSLEDGGPQHF | TGTGCCAGCAGCTTAGAGGACGGAGGGCCCCAGCATTTT
- | TRBD2 | TRBJ2-3 | TRBV4-2 | CASSQDASGGSTDTQYF | TGTGCCAGCAGCCAAGACGCAAGCGGGGGGTCCACAGATACGCAGTATTTT
- | - | TRBJ1-4 | TRBV28 | CASSHHAGIISEKLFF | TGTGCCAGCAGCCATCACGCGGGGATCATTTCTGAAAAACTGTTTTTT
- | - | TRBJ1-4 | TRBV30 | CAWGEGNEKLFF | TGTGCCTGGGGGGAGGGAAATGAAAAACTGTTTTTT
- | TRBD2 | TRBJ2-2 | TRBV5-1 | CASSSGGLTGELFF | TGCGCCAGCAGTAGCGGGGGCCTCACCGGGGAGCTGTTTTTT
- | TRBD1 | TRBJ1-2 | TRBV27 | CASSYGTGEGRYGYTF | TGTGCCAGCAGTTATGGTACAGGGGAAGGACGCTATGGCTACACCTTC
- | TRBD1 | TRBJ1-6 | TRBV7-9 | CASSLGQPNSPLHF | TGTGCCAGCAGCTTGGGACAGCCCAATTCACCCCTCCACTTT
- | - | TRBJ2-5 | TRBV6-6 | CASKPSGLRQYF | TGTGCCAGCAAACCCTCGGGACTCCGGCAGTACTTC
- | - | TRBJ2-1 | TRBV28 | CASRGGAYNEQFF | TGTGCCAGCAGAGGGGGAGCCTACAATGAGCAGTTCTTC
- | - | TRBJ2-3 | TRBV4-1 | CASSSRGAPGTDTQYF | TGCGCCAGCAGCTCACGGGGAGCCCCAGGCACAGATACGCAGTATTTT
- | - | TRBJ1-4 | TRBV25-1 | CASSDPGVLEKLFF | TGTGCCAGCAGTGACCCAGGGGTACTTGAAAAACTGTTTTTT
once | - | TRBJ1-5 | TRBV7-2 | CASSLAGGGNQPQHF | TGTGCCAGCAGCTTAGCAGGGGGAGGCAATCAGCCCCAGCATTTT
few | - | TRBJ2-5 | TRBV4-1 | CASSQDPREETQYF | TGCGCCAGCAGCCAAGATCCACGGGAAGAGACCCAGTACTTC
few | - | TRBJ1-4 | TRBV9 | CASSVDGSEKLFF | TGTGCCAGCAGCGTAGATGGGAGTGAAAAACTGTTTTTT
- | TRBD2 | TRBJ2-3 | TRBV5-4 | CASSPGGNTDTQYF | TGTGCCAGCAGCCCCGGGGGGAACACAGATACGCAGTATTTT
few | - | TRBJ1-1 | TRBV9 | CASSVDKNTEAFF | TGTGCCAGCAGCGTGGACAAGAACACTGAAGCTTTCTTT
- | - | TRBJ2-7 | TRBV7-9 | CASSLKQSYEQYF | TGTGCCAGCAGCTTAAAACAGAGCTACGAGCAGTACTTC
few | TRBD1 | TRBJ2-7 | TRBV11-1 | CASSRPGKGAQDEQYF | TGTGCCAGCAGCCGACCCGGGAAGGGGGCGCAGGACGAGCAGTACTTC
- | TRBD1 | TRBJ2-5 | TRBV5-1 | CASSRGTGGETQYF | TGCGCCAGCAGCAGGGGGACAGGAGGCGAGACCCAGTACTTC
- | TRBD1 | TRBJ1-2 | TRBV28 | CASTRDSNYGYTF | TGTGCCAGCACTCGGGACAGCAACTATGGCTACACCTTC
few | - | TRBJ1-2 | TRBV7-2 | CASSLDPGHYGYTF | TGTGCCAGCAGCTTAGATCCGGGTCACTATGGCTACACCTTC
few | TRBD2 | TRBJ2-7 | TRBV6-5 | CASSYAGGSSYEQYF | TGTGCCAGCAGTTACGCGGGAGGGAGCTCCTACGAGCAGTACTTC
- | TRBD1 | TRBJ2-7 | TRBV7-2 | CASSLRTGEQYF | TGTGCCAGCAGCCTAAGGACAGGCGAGCAGTACTTC
- | - | TRBJ2-7 | TRBV7-6 | CASSLGAEQYF | TGTGCCAGCAGCTTAGGGGCCGAGCAGTACTTC
few | - | TRBJ2-7 | TRBV30 | CAWSASYEQYF | TGTGCCTGGAGTGCTTCCTACGAGCAGTACTTC
few | - | TRBJ1-1 | TRBV29-1 | CSVIGQTNTEAFF | TGCAGCGTAATAGGACAGACTAACACTGAAGCTTTCTTT
- | - | TRBJ2-2 | TRBV2 | CASSELAGGELFF | TGTGCCAGCAGTGAGCTAGCTGGCGGGGAGCTGTTTTTT
few | TRBD2 | TRBJ2-5 | TRBV29-1 | CSVEGPRLGRGESMETQYF | TGCAGCGTTGAAGGTCCTCGACTAGGGCGGGGGGAGTCAATGGAGACCCAGTACTTC
few | - | TRBJ1-2 | TRBV29-1 | CSVVVTGSYGYTF | TGCAGCGTTGTGGTTACAGGGAGCTATGGCTACACCTTC
- | TRBD1 | TRBJ1-5 | TRBV6-1 | CASRIGGQPQHF | TGTGCCAGCAGGATAGGGGGCCAGCCCCAGCATTTT
few | - | TRBJ2-1 | TRBV9 | CASSVDYYKGDEQFF | TGTGCCAGCAGCGTAGACTATTACAAGGGGGATGAGCAGTTCTTC
few | - | TRBJ1-6 | TRBV5-6 | CASKLYPLGAESPLHF | TGTGCCAGCAAACTATACCCCCTGGGGGCTGAGTCACCCCTCCACTTT
few | - | TRBJ2-5 | TRBV14 | CASSQKRQWLTSETQYF | TGTGCCAGCAGCCAAAAACGACAGTGGCTGACCTCAGAGACCCAGTACTTC
few | - | TRBJ2-5 | TRBV5-1 | CASSLAATHQETQYF | TGCGCCAGCAGCTTGGCGGCGACACACCAAGAGACCCAGTACTTC
few | - | TRBJ2-3 | TRBV5-1 | CASSWTPRDTQYF | TGCGCCAGCAGCTGGACTCCTAGGGATACGCAGTATTTT
- | TRBD2 | TRBJ2-2 | TRBV6-1 | CASSDPTELARTGELFF | TGTGCCAGCAGTGACCCGACGGAACTAGCGCGCACCGGGGAGCTGTTTTTT
few | - | TRBJ1-6 | TRBV6-5 | CASKSGSNSPLHF | TGTGCCAGCAAATCGGGGAGCAATTCACCCCTCCACTTT
few | TRBD1 | TRBJ2-1 | TRBV11-3 | CASSPGQGRSYNEQFF | TGTGCCAGCAGCCCCGGACAGGGGAGGTCCTACAATGAGCAGTTCTTC